This T cell receptor beta chain was captured by sequencing in a study of Graves' ophthalmopathy and Graves' hyperthyroidism. The study's findings and limits: Appearing in blood as well were most expanded thyroid clonotypes above 0.001 frequency.

As to this clonotype: The antigen remains unidentified. The junction differs from germline at one of its ends, possibly a read error.

CDR1 MGHDK and CDR2 SYGVNS come from the germline V gene. The CDR3 runs to 13 residues. RNA transcripts served as template for amplifying TCR beta CDR3 sequences. First-round RT-PCR employed HTBI primers, with a second-round multiplex PCR after it. TCRdb fed the multiplex PCR reads into MiXCR, producing one record per CDR3 protein. The table records a few hundred thousand distinct CDR3 sequences, under 45% of them present only once. The study recruited hyperthyroidism patients aged 18 to 65 who were newly diagnosed, under 2 months' duration. Other autoimmune disease, uncontrolled infection, pregnancy and lactation led to exclusion. Clinicians made diagnoses from clinical symptoms, serum thyroxine, TRAb, thyroid ultrasound and orbital computed tomography.

Sequencing was carried out using peripheral blood or thyroid tissue (not recorded which). This TCR was sampled from an adult man with Graves' hyperthyroidism. The V gene is TRBV25-1, the J gene TRBJ1-1; D uncertain. The CDR3 region is CACSLDGNTEAFF. The CDR3 DNA reads TGCGCCTGCAGCTTGGACGGGAACACTGAAGCTTTCTTT.